This T cell receptor beta chain comes out of a study of spatial heterogeneity in lung cancer. Overall study context: Each unique TCR and UMI combination was seen more than ten times on average in raw reads.

CDR1 and CDR2 from the germline V gene are SGHRS and YFSETQ. The CDR3 consists of 16 residues. With V trimmed by 3 bases and J by 6 bases, 7 bases remained unmatched. The study tagged each TCR cDNA molecule with a unique molecular identifier. TCRdb passed the 5' RACE reads through MiXCR, listing each CDR3 protein once. The sample comprises tens of thousands of distinct CDR3 sequences, approximately 8.9% of which are singletons, and roughly 16% rests with the top ten. The time point: sample taken at primary tumor resection. Unsorted tumor, nontumor lung tissue or cryopreserved PBMC supplied the whole RNA. Samples came from roughly 72 TRACERx patients with untreated early-stage lung cancer. This clonotype has ten or more counts.

The input for sequencing was PBMCs, taken at surgery. The source of this sequence is a female donor with early-stage non-small cell lung cancer. The chain couples TRBV5-1 to TRBJ2-1; TRBD1 agrees at 12 bases. The CDR3 coding sequence is TGCGCCAGCAGCTCGCTTGGGACAGGGGGCCGCAATGAGCAGTTCTTC. It yields the protein CASSSLGTGGRNEQFF. The complete variable domain, with remaining parts taken from reference TRBV5-1 and TRBJ2-1, reads KAGVTQTPRYLIKTRGQQVTLSCSPISGHRSVSWYQQTPGQGLQFLFEYFSETQRNKGNFPGRFSGRQFSNSRSEMNVSTLELGDSALYLCASSSLGTGGRNEQFFGPGTRLTVL.